These 26 T cell receptor beta chains were sequenced from one sample in a study of shared clonotypes between healthy human individuals. Libraries were prepared by immunoSEQ multiplex PCR; TCRdb keeps only in-frame clonotypes and omits some of them. The sample yields approximately 2.1 million clones, over 85% seen once. The specimen was naive CD4+ T cells from PBMCs. Subset in this sample: CD45RA+ positively selected. Receptors were obtained from a man between 18 and 29 years old in good health. Some clones in this sample may be carry-over from other donors' samples.

Points on this clone: This specimen includes other DNA sequences encoding the same CDR3. This sequence joins TRBV19 and TRBJ2-7; D is perhaps TRBD1 (6 bases). Trimming took off 4 bases at V and 4 bases at J, with 11 bases between the two ends. Germline V lookup: CDR1 LNHDA, CDR2 SQIVND (reference sequence). The CDR3 length is 13 residues. CDR3: CASSTGQTYEQYF. The DNA for the CDR3 is TGTGCCAGTAGTACCGGACAGACTTACGAGCAGTACTTC.

As regards this clone: The sample holds other DNA sequences that translate to the same CDR3. The chain uses TRBV5-1 and TRBJ2-1; 14 bases are a match to TRBD2. The CDR3 has 15 residues. Looked up from germline, CDR1 is SGHRS and CDR2 is YFSETQ. The J segment lost 7 bases and the V segment lost 3 bases, leaving 3 bases of the junction unmatched. As DNA, the CDR3 is TGCGCCAGCAGCTCGGGACTAGCGGGAGTGAATGAGCAGTTCTTC. Its translation is CASSSGLAGVNEQFF. Full variable domain (missing parts from reference TRBV5-1 and TRBJ2-1): KAGVTQTPRYLIKTRGQQVTLSCSPISGHRSVSWYQQTPGQGLQFLFEYFSETQRNKGNFPGRFSGRQFSNSRSEMNVSTLELGDSALYLCASSSGLAGVNEQFFGPGTRLTVL.

This clone was recorded once. The V gene is TRBV7-3, the J gene TRBJ1-3, with no clear D. With 0 bases removed from V and 2 bases from J, the gap between germline ends came to 8 bases. This CDR3 spans 15 amino acids. CDR1 and CDR2 from the germline V gene are SGHTA and FQGTGA. The CDR3 loop is CASSLTRDTGNTIYF. CDR3 bases: TGTGCCAGCAGCTTAACGCGTGACACTGGAAACACCATATATTTT.

This sequence joins TRBV19 and TRBJ1-3, with D hard to call. The V gene's germline CDR1 is LNHDA and CDR2 SQIVND (reference sequence). V was trimmed by 9 bases and J by 9 bases, leaving 18 bases between them. The CDR3 runs 13 residues. In DNA, the CDR3 is TGTGCCAGCAGTTGGGCCGGCAGTGGCACCATATATTTT. Translating it yields CASSWAGSGTIYF.

The rearrangement joins TRBV5-1 to TRBJ2-5, with 10 bases aligning to TRBD1. The J segment lost 5 bases and the V segment lost 6 bases, leaving 13 bases of the junction unmatched. The CDR3 has 16 amino acids. Germline V CDR1 and CDR2: SGHRS, YFSETQ. CDR3 amino acids: CASTARGQGEWETQYF. Here the CDR3 DNA reads TGCGCCAGCACCGCGCGCGGACAGGGGGAGTGGGAGACCCAGTACTTC.

V gene TRBV29-1 combines with J gene TRBJ1-2, with D tentatively TRBD1 (5 bases). V was cut by 5 bases and J by 3 bases, with 13 bases left in between. Germline CDR1 reads SQVTM; CDR2 reads ANQGSEA. This CDR3 has 13 residues. Written as DNA, the CDR3 is TGCAGCGTTACCTCAGGGAGAGACTATGGCTACACCTTC. Translating it yields CSVTSGRDYGYTF.

The rearrangement uses TRBV27 and TRBJ2-1; TRBD2 might be the D (6 bases). From germline, CDR1 is MNHEY and CDR2 SMNVEV (reference sequence). This CDR3 comprises 18 residues. Trimming shortened V by 1 base and J by 8 bases, and 24 bases separated the two germline ends. This CDR3 reads CASSLWAGWRTLADEQFF. As DNA, the CDR3 is TGTGCCAGCAGTTTATGGGCGGGGTGGCGAACGCTGGCCGATGAGCAGTTCTTC.

This chain links TRBV7-8 with TRBJ2-7, with D tentatively TRBD1 (6 bases). The CDR3 totals 14 residues. The germline CDR1 and CDR2 sequences are SGHVS and FQNEAQ. The V gene lost 1 base and the J gene lost 4 bases, with 11 bases spanning the gap. CDR3 sequence (DNA): TGTGCCAGCAGCTTAGACGGGACACTGTACGAGCAGTACTTC. Protein: CASSLDGTLYEQYF. Variable domain in full (rest from reference TRBV7-8 and TRBJ2-7): GAGVSQSPRYKVAKRGQDVALRCDPISGHVSLFWYQQALGQGPEFLTYFQNEAQLDKSGLPSDRFFAERPEGSVSTLKIQRTQQEDSAVYLCASSLDGTLYEQYFGPGTRLTVT.

The rearrangement uses TRBV5-1 and TRBJ2-7; 7 nucleotides agree with TRBD1. The CDR3 is 12 residues long. Looked up from germline, CDR1 is SGHRS and CDR2 is YFSETQ. With V trimmed by 4 bases and J by 6 bases, 4 bases remained unmatched. CDR3 in DNA: TGCGCCAGCAGCAACACAGGGGCCGAGCAGTACTTC. Amino acid sequence: CASSNTGAEQYF.

The chain links TRBV2 to TRBJ2-7; D is unresolved. Germline V gene sequence: CDR1 SNHLY, CDR2 FYNNEI. This CDR3 comprises 13 residues. V shed 4 bases and J shed 3 bases, with 10 bases lying between them. In DNA, the CDR3 is TGTGCCAGCAGTGGGGTAGGGAACTACGAGCAGTACTTC. The encoded protein is CASSGVGNYEQYF.

The chain recombines TRBV19 with TRBJ1-2; 10 nucleotides agree with TRBD1. CDR3 length: 16 amino acids. Germline-derived CDR1 and CDR2 are LNHDA and SQIVND (reference sequence). The V gene end was trimmed by 2 bases and the J gene end by 3 bases; junction bases not matched to a gene: 6. CDR3 nucleotide sequence: TGTGCCAGTAGTATACTTTCCGGACAGGGGGACTATGGCTACACCTTC. Translation gives CASSILSGQGDYGYTF. The full variable domain, in which reference TRBV19 and TRBJ1-2 provide the parts outside the CDR3, is DGGITQSPKYLFRKEGQNVTLSCEQNLNHDAMYWYRQDPGQGLRLIYYSQIVNDFQKGDIAEGYSVSREKKESFPLTVTSAQKNPTAFYLCASSILSGQGDYGYTFGSGTRLTVV.

The V call is TRBV2, the J call TRBJ1-4; D gene ambiguous. Per the germline V gene, CDR1 is SNHLY and CDR2 is FYNNEI. The V gene lost 5 bases and the J gene lost 8 bases, with 15 bases spanning the gap. This CDR3 is 14 amino acids long. The chain's CDR3 is CASSYAGRAEKLFF. The DNA for the CDR3 is TGTGCCAGCAGTTATGCGGGTCGGGCGGAAAAACTGTTTTTT. The full variable domain, in which reference TRBV2 and TRBJ1-4 provide the parts outside the CDR3, is EPEVTQTPSHQVTQMGQEVILRCVPISNHLYFYWYRQILGQKVEFLVSFYNNEISEKSEIFDDQFSVERPDGSNFTLKIRSTKLEDSAMYFCASSYAGRAEKLFFGSGTQLSVL.

The J gene is TRBJ1-1, the V gene TRBV28, with 7 nucleotides matching TRBD1. The CDR3 extends over 13 amino acids. J was trimmed by 3 bases and V by 8 bases; bases with no gene match: 6. Germline V gene lookup returns CDR1 MDHEN and CDR2 SYDVKM. The CDR3 DNA follows: TGTGCCAGCGGAGGAGGGGGCCACACTGAAGCTTTCTTT. Translating gives CASGGGGHTEAFF.

The rearrangement uses TRBV11-2 and TRBJ1-2; 8 nucleotides line up with TRBD1. CDR1 is SGHAT, CDR2 FQNNGV, per germline. This CDR3 region has 14 residues. Trimming at V came to 5 bases and at J to 3 bases, leaving 5 bases not matched to a gene. CDR3 in amino acids: CASSPQGEYYGYTF. The CDR3 nucleotides are TGTGCCAGCAGCCCACAGGGGGAGTACTATGGCTACACCTTC.

The chain uses TRBV10-3 and TRBJ2-3; no clear D gene. The ends were cut back, 10 bases at V and 1 base at J, with 6 bases in the middle. Per germline, CDR1 ENHRY and CDR2 SYGVKD. The CDR3 has 11 amino acids. The CDR3 DNA sequence: TGTGCCACCGCGGGCACAGATACGCAGTATTTT. This translates into CATAGTDTQYF.

The V and J genes are TRBV5-4 and TRBJ2-1; no reliable D call. Trimming took off 2 bases at V and 0 bases at J, with 9 bases between the two ends. Germline loops: CDR1 SGHNT, CDR2 YYREEE (reference sequence). The CDR3 contains 15 residues. The CDR3 sequence is CASSFHTFSYNEQFF. Here the CDR3 DNA reads TGTGCCAGCAGCTTTCACACCTTCTCCTACAATGAGCAGTTCTTC.

The gene calls are TRBV6-5 and TRBJ1-1, with D perhaps matching TRBD1 (5 bases). Looked up from germline, CDR1 is MNHEY and CDR2 is SVGAGI. This CDR3 is 14 amino acids long. V was cut by 6 bases and J by 0 bases, with 11 bases left in between. CDR3 residues: CASRLRGLNTEAFF. DNA for the CDR3: TGTGCCAGCAGACTTAGGGGCCTGAACACTGAAGCTTTCTTT.

This chain joins TRBV19 and TRBJ1-4; a weak D match, TRBD1 (5 bases). V was cut by 1 base and J by 12 bases, with 15 bases left in between. Germline V gene data show CDR1 as LNHDA and CDR2 as SQIVND (reference sequence). The CDR3 sequence is 14 residues long. In DNA form, the CDR3 reads TGTGCCAGTAGTATAGCAGGGATCCCAAAGGAACTGTTTTTT. Translating it yields CASSIAGIPKELFF.

For this clone: Other DNA sequences in the sample encode the same CDR3. V and J are TRBV11-1 and TRBJ1-1; the D gene is possibly TRBD1 (6 bases). In germline, CDR1 is SGHAT, CDR2 FQDESV (reference sequence). This CDR3 is 14 amino acids long. V lost 2 bases, J lost 0 bases, and 7 bases lay in between. DNA for the CDR3: TGTGCCAGCAGCTTACAGGGGATGAACACTGAAGCTTTCTTT. This translates into CASSLQGMNTEAFF.

This chain links TRBV19 with TRBJ2-5; a possible D gene is TRBD2 (6 bases). Germline assignment: CDR1 LNHDA and CDR2 SQIVND (reference sequence). Trimming cost V 7 bases and J 4 bases, with 16 bases left between them. The CDR3 length is 14 residues. CDR3 protein: CASTPGGVGETQYF. For the CDR3, the DNA is TGTGCCAGTACCCCAGGAGGGGTAGGAGAGACCCAGTACTTC. The whole variable domain, filled in from reference TRBV19 and TRBJ2-5, reads DGGITQSPKYLFRKEGQNVTLSCEQNLNHDAMYWYRQDPGQGLRLIYYSQIVNDFQKGDIAEGYSVSREKKESFPLTVTSAQKNPTAFYLCASTPGGVGETQYFGPGTRLLVL.

This clone was seen only a few times. The rearrangement links TRBV9 to TRBJ1-3, with D possibly matching TRBD1 (6 bases). The CDR3 length is 16 residues. Trimming left V 0 bases short and J 3 bases short, with 13 bases between. From germline, CDR1 is SGDLS and CDR2 YYNGEE. The CDR3 reads CASSVGPGAFGNTIYF. The CDR3 DNA follows: TGTGCCAGCAGCGTAGGGCCAGGGGCCTTTGGAAACACCATATATTTT.

The CDR3 DNA reads TGTGCCAGCAGCCAAATTCAGGGGGTCTCACCTTTTAACTATGGCTACACCTTC. It specifies CASSQIQGVSPFNYGYTF. The V and J genes are TRBV11-3 and TRBJ1-2; 7 bases align to TRBD1. This CDR3 has 18 amino acids. Germline CDR1 reads SGHNT; CDR2 reads YENEEA. Trimming took 5 bases from V and 1 from J; bases not matched to a gene: 16.

J is TRBJ2-3 and V is TRBV28, with a tentative D call TRBD1 (5 bases). The CDR3 is made up of 17 amino acids. Germline V gives CDR1 MDHEN, CDR2 SYDVKM. Trimming pared 2 bases from V and 3 bases from J, leaving 18 bases between. The CDR3 region has the DNA TGTGCCAGCAGTTTAAGTGGCAGGGTAGGGCGGACAGATACGCAGTATTTT. This sequence encodes CASSLSGRVGRTDTQYF.

V is TRBV7-6 and J is TRBJ2-1; possible D gene TRBD2, 5 bases. V was clipped by 1 base and J by 0 bases, with 13 bases between them. The CDR3 length is 17 residues. Germline values: CDR1 SGHVS, CDR2 FNYEAQ. The CDR3 region is CASSLVPGKSSYNEQFF. The CDR3 DNA reads TGTGCCAGCAGCTTAGTCCCCGGGAAGAGCTCCTACAATGAGCAGTTCTTC.

J is TRBJ1-3 and V is TRBV2, with D maybe TRBD1 (6 bases). Germline assignment: CDR1 SNHLY and CDR2 FYNNEI. V dropped 8 bases and J dropped 2 bases, with 10 bases sitting between them. The CDR3 length is 13 residues. Here the CDR3 DNA reads TGTGCCAGCGCAGGGGCCCCTGGAAACACCATATATTTT. Translation: CASAGAPGNTIYF.

The chain joins TRBV18 to TRBJ1-2; D not certain. Trimming shortened V by 4 bases and J by 8 bases, and 8 bases separated the two germline ends. The CDR3 runs 11 residues. Looked up from germline, CDR1 is KGHSH and CDR2 is LQKENI. The DNA of the CDR3 is TGTGCCAGCTCACGGGGTTGGGGCTACACCTTC. It translates to CASSRGWGYTF. Together with reference TRBV18 and TRBJ1-2, the CDR3 gives the full variable domain: NAGVMQNPRHLVRRRGQEARLRCSPMKGHSHVYWYRQLPEEGLKFMVYLQKENIIDESGMPKERFSAEFPKEGPSILRIQQVVRGDSAAYFCASSRGWGYTFGSGTRLTVV.